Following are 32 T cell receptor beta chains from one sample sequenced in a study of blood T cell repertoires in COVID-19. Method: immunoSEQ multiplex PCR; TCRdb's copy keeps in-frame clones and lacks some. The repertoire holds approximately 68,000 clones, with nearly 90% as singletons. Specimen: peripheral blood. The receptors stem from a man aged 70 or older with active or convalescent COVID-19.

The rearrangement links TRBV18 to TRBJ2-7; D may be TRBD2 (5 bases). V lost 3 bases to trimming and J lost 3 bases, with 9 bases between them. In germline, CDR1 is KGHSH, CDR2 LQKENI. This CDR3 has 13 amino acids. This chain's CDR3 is CASSPTGNYEQYF. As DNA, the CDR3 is TGTGCCAGCTCACCCACGGGGAACTACGAGCAGTACTTC.

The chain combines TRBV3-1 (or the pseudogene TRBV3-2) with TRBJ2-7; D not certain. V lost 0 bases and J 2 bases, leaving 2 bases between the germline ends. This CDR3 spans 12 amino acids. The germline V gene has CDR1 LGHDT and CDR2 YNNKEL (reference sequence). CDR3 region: CASSQDTYEQYF. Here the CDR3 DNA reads TGTGCCAGCAGCCAAGATACCTACGAGCAGTACTTC.

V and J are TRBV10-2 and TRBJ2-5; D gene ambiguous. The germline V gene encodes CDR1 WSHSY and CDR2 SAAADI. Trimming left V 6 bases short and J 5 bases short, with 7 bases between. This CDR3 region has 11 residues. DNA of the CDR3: TGCGCCAGCAGGAAGCTCGAGACCCAGTACTTC. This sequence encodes CASRKLETQYF.

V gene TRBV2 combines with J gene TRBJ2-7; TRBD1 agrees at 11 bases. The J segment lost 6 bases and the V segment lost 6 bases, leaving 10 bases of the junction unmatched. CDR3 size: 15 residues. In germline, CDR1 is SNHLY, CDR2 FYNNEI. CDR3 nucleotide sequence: TGTGCCAGCAGCCCAACCGGGACAGGGGGGAGCGAGCAGTACTTC. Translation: CASSPTGTGGSEQYF.

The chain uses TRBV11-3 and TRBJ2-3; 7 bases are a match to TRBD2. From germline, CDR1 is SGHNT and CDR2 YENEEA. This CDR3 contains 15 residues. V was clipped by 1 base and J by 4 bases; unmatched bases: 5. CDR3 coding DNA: TGTGCCAGCAGCTTAGGGTCCCGGGGGGCAGATACGCAGTATTTT. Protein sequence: CASSLGSRGADTQYF.

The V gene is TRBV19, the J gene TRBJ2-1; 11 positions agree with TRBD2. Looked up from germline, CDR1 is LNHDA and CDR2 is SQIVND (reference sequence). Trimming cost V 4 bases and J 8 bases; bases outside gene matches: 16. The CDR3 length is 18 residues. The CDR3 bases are TGTGCCAGTAGTACCCGTGGTAGCGGGGGGGCCCGGGGCGATGAGCAGTTCTTC. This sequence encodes CASSTRGSGGARGDEQFF. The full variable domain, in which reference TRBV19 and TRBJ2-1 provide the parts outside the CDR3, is DGGITQSPKYLFRKEGQNVTLSCEQNLNHDAMYWYRQDPGQGLRLIYYSQIVNDFQKGDIAEGYSVSREKKESFPLTVTSAQKNPTAFYLCASSTRGSGGARGDEQFFGPGTRLTVL.

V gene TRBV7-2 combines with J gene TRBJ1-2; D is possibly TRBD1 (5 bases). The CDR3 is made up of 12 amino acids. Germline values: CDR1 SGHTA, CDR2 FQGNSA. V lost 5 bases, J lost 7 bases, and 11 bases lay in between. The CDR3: CASSRFGGGYTF. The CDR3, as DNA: TGTGCCAGCAGCCGATTCGGGGGTGGCTACACCTTC.

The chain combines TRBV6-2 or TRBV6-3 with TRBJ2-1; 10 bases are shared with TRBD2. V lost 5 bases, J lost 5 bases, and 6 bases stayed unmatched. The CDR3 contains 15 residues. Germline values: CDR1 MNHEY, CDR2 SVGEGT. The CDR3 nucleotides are TGTGCCAGCAGTCCGCTAGCGGGAGTGCACAATGAGCAGTTCTTC. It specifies CASSPLAGVHNEQFF.

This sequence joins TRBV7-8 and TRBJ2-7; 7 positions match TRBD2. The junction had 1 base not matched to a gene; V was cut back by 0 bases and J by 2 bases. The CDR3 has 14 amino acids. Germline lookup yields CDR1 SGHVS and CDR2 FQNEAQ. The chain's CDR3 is CASSLAGGAYEQYF. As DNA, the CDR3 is TGTGCCAGCAGCTTAGCGGGAGGGGCCTACGAGCAGTACTTC.

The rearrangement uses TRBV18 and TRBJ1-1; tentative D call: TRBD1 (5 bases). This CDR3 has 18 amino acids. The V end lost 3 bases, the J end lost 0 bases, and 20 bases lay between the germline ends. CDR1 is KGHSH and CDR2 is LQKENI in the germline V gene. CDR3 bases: TGTGCCAGCTCACCTCTGACAGTGCCCTTTGCCATGAACACTGAAGCTTTCTTT. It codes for CASSPLTVPFAMNTEAFF.

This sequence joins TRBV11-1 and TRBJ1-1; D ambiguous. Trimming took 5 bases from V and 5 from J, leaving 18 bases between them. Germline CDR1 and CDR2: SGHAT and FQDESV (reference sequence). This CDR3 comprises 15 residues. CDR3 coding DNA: TGTGCCAGCAGCAAATTTCGCGGGTCCGGGACTGAAGCTTTCTTT. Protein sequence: CASSKFRGSGTEAFF. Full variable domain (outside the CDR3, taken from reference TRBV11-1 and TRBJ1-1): EAEVAQSPRYKITEKSQAVAFWCDPISGHATLYWYRQILGQGPELLVQFQDESVVDDSQLPKDRFSAERLKGVDSTLKIQPAELGDSAMYLCASSKFRGSGTEAFFGQGTRLTVV.

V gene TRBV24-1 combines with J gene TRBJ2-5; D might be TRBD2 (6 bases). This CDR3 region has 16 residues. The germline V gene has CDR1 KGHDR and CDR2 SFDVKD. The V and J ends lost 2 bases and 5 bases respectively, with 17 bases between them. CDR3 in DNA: TGTGCCACCAGTGATTGGAAAGGAGGGGACGGGGAGACCCAGTACTTC. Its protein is CATSDWKGGDGETQYF.

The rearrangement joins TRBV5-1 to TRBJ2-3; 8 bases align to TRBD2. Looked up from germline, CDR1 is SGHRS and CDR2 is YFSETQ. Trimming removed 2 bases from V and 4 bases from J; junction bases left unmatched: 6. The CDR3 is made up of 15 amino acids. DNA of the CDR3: TGCGCCAGCAGCTTATACGGGAGGGCCCCAGATACGCAGTATTTT. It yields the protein CASSLYGRAPDTQYF.

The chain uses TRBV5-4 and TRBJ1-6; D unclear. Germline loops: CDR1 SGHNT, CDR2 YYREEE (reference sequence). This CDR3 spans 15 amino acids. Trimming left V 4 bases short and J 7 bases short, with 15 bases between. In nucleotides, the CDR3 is TGTGCCAGCAGCATGGCCCGGGGTGGGAATTCACCCCTCCACTTT. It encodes CASSMARGGNSPLHF. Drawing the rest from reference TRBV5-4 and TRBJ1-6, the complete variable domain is ETGVTQSPTHLIKTRGQQVTLRCSSQSGHNTVSWYQQALGQGPQFIFQYYREEENGRGNFPPRFSGLQFPNYSSELNVNALELDDSALYLCASSMARGGNSPLHFGNGTRLTVT.

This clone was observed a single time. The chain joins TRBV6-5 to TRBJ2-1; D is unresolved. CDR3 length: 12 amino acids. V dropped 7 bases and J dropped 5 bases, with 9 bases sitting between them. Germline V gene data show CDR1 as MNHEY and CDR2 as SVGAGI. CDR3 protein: CASKQTNNEQFF. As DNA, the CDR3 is TGTGCCAGCAAACAGACCAACAATGAGCAGTTCTTC.

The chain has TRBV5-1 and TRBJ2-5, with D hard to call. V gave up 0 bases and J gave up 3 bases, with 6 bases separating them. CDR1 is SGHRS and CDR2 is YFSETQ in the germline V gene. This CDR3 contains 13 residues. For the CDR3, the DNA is TGCGCCAGCAGCTTGGGGGCAGAAGAGACCCAGTACTTC. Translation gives CASSLGAEETQYF.

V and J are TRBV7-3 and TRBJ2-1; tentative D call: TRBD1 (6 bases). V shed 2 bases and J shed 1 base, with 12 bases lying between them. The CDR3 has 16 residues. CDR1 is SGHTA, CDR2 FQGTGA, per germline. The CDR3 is CASSLGRGDSYNEQFF. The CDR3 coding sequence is TGTGCCAGCAGCTTAGGCAGGGGAGATTCCTACAATGAGCAGTTCTTC.

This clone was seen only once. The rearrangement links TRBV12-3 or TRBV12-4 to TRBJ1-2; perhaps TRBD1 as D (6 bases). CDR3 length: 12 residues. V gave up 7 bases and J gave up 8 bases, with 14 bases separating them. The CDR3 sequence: CASTSRTAGYTF. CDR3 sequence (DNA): TGTGCCAGCACCTCCAGGACAGCGGGCTACACCTTC.

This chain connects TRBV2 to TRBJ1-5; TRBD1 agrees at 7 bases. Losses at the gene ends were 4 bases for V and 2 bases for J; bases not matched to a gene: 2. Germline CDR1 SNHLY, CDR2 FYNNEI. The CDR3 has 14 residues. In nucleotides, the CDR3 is TGTGCCAGCAGTGGACAGGGTGGCAATCAGCCCCAGCATTTT. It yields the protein CASSGQGGNQPQHF.

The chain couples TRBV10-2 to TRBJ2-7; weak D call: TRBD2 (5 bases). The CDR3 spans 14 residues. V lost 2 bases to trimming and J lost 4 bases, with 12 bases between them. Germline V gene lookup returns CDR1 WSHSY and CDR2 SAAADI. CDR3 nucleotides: TGCGCCAGCAGTGAGGCGGTCGCGGGTTACGAGCAGTACTTC. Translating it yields CASSEAVAGYEQYF.

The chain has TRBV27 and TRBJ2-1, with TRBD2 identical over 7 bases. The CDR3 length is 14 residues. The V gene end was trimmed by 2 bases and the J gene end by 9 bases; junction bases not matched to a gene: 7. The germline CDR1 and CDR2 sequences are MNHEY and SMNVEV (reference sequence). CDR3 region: CASSLAGAQFEQFF. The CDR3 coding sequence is TGTGCCAGCAGTTTAGCGGGAGCTCAGTTTGAGCAGTTCTTC.

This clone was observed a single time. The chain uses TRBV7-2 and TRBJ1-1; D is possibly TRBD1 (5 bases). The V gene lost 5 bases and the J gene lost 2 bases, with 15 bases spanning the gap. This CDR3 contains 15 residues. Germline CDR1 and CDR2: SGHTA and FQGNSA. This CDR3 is CASSKRTSQNTEAFF. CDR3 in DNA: TGTGCCAGCAGCAAACGGACAAGCCAAAACACTGAAGCTTTCTTT.

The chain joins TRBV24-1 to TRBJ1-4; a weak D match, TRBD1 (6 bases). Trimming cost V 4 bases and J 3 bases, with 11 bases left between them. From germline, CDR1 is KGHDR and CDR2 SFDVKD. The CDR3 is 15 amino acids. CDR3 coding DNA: TGTGCCACCAGTGACCCAGGGGCTGCTAATGAAAAACTGTTTTTT. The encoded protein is CATSDPGAANEKLFF.

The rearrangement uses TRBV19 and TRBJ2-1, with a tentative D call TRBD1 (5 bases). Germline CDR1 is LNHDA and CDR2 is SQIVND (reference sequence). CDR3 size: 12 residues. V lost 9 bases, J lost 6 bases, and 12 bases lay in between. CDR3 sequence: CASRAAFNEQFF. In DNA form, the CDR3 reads TGTGCCAGCAGGGCGGCGTTCAATGAGCAGTTCTTC. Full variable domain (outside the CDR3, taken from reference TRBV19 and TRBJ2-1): DGGITQSPKYLFRKEGQNVTLSCEQNLNHDAMYWYRQDPGQGLRLIYYSQIVNDFQKGDIAEGYSVSREKKESFPLTVTSAQKNPTAFYLCASRAAFNEQFFGPGTRLTVL.

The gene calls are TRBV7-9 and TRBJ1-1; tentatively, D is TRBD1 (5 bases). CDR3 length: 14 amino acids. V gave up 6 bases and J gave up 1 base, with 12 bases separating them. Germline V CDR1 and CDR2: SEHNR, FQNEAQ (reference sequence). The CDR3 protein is CASSHGAANTEAFF. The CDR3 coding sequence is TGTGCCAGCAGTCATGGGGCAGCGAACACTGAAGCTTTCTTT.

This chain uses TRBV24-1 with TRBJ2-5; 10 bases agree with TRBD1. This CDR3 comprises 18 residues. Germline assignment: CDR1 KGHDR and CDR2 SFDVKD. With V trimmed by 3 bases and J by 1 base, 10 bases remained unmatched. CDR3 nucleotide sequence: TGTGCCACCAGTGATCCTCCGGGACAGGGGACCCTCCAAGAGACCCAGTACTTC. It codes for CATSDPPGQGTLQETQYF.

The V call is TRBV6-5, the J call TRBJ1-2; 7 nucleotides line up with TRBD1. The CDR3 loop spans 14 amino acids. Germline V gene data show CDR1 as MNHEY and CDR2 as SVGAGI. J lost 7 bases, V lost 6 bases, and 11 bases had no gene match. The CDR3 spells CASSASGTAFGYTF. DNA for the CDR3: TGTGCCAGCAGCGCCTCCGGGACAGCGTTTGGCTACACCTTC.

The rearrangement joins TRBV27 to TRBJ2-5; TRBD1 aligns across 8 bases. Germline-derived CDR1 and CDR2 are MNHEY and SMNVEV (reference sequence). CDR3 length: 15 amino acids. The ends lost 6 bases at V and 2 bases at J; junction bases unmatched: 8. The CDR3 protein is CASRPGQATQETQYF. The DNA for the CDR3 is TGTGCCAGCAGACCGGGACAGGCGACACAAGAGACCCAGTACTTC.

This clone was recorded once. The CDR3 sequence is CASSVGEVDSYSGNTIYF. CDR3 in DNA: TGTGCCAGCAGCGTAGGAGAGGTGGACAGTTACTCTGGAAACACCATATATTTT. The chain has TRBV9 and TRBJ1-3, with a possible D match to TRBD1 (6 bases). V shed 0 bases and J shed 0 bases, with 16 bases lying between them. There are 18 residues in the CDR3. Germline CDR1 SGDLS, CDR2 YYNGEE.

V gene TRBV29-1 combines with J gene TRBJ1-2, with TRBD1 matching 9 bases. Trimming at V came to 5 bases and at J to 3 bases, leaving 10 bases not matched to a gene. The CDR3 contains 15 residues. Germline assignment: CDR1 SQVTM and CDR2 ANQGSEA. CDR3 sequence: CSVRTLGQGDYGYTF. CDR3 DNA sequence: TGCAGCGTTCGGACCTTGGGACAGGGTGACTATGGCTACACCTTC. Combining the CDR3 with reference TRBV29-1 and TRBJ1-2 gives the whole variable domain SAVISQKPSRDICQRGTSLTIQCQVDSQVTMMFWYRQQPGQSLTLIATANQGSEATYESGFVIDKFPISRPNLTFSTLTVSNMSPEDSSIYLCSVRTLGQGDYGYTFGSGTRLTVV.

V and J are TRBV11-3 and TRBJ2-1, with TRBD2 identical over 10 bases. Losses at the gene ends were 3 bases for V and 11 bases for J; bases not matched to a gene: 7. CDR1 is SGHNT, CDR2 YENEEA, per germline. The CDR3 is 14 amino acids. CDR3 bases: TGTGCCAGCAGCTTCAGCGGGGGGGCCGTGAAGCAGTTCTTC. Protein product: CASSFSGGAVKQFF. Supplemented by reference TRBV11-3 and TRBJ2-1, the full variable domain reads EAGVVQSPRYKIIEKKQPVAFWCNPISGHNTLYWYLQNLGQGPELLIRYENEEAVDDSQLPKDRFSAERLKGVDSTLKIQPAELGDSAVYLCASSFSGGAVKQFFGPGTRLTVL.

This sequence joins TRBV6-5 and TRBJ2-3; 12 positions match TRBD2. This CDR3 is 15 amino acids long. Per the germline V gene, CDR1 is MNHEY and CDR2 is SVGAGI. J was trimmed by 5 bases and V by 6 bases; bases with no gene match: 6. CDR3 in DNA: TGTGCCAGCAGAGCTAGCGGGAGGGCCGGAGATACGCAGTATTTT. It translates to CASRASGRAGDTQYF.